These T cell receptor beta chains were read from a single sample in a study of regulatory T cells in long-lasting Graves disease. Via MiXCR, TCRdb re-called the multiplex PCR reads, giving one row per CDR3 protein. This table has roughly 400,000 distinct CDR3 sequences, around 16% appearing once. This same sample was also taken into another study, of T cells in Graves' hyperthyroidism and ophthalmopathy.

The material sequenced was peripheral blood mononuclear cells (PBMCs), taken at new diagnosis, from a patient treated with antithyroid drugs. These receptors were taken from a middle-aged woman with Graves disease. Each CDR3 is given with its conserved first and last residue. A D gene is named only where the DNA matches it firmly. Size is omitted from some rows. Given values are once, few, many or a class for expanded clones.

CDR3aa: CASSLGRGQGSNEQYF; CDR3nt: TGTGCCAGCAGCTTAGGTAGGGGACAGGGTAGCAACGAGCAGTACTTC; j_gene: TRBJ2-7; d_gene: TRBD1; v_gene: TRBV11-2; abundance: many
CDR3aa: CASSYSTSGTREQFF; CDR3nt: TGTGCCAGCAGTTATTCGACTAGCGGGACTCGGGAGCAGTTCTTC; j_gene: TRBJ2-1; d_gene: TRBD2; v_gene: TRBV6-2/TRBV6-3; abundance: many
CDR3aa: CASSTAALPDTQYF; CDR3nt: TGTGCCAGCAGCACAGCCGCCCTCCCAGATACGCAGTATTTT; j_gene: TRBJ2-3; d_gene: NA; v_gene: TRBV12-3/TRBV12-4; abundance: many
CDR3aa: CASSDEGLAKNIQYF; CDR3nt: TGTGCCAGCAGTGATGAAGGATTAGCCAAAAACATTCAGTACTTC; j_gene: TRBJ2-4; d_gene: NA; v_gene: TRBV2; abundance: many
CDR3aa: CASSVGLLDEQYF; CDR3nt: TGTGCCAGCAGCGTGGGACTGCTTGACGAGCAGTACTTC; j_gene: TRBJ2-7; d_gene: NA; v_gene: TRBV7-9; abundance: NA
CDR3aa: CSASSRGAGDTQYF; CDR3nt: TGCAGTGCTAGTTCGAGGGGCGCAGGCGATACGCAGTATTTT; j_gene: TRBJ2-3; d_gene: NA; v_gene: TRBV20-1; abundance: many
CDR3aa: CASGGYNEQFF; CDR3nt: TGTGCCAGCGGGGGTTACAATGAGCAGTTCTTC; j_gene: TRBJ2-1; d_gene: NA; v_gene: TRBV6-2/TRBV6-3; abundance: NA
CDR3aa: CASTNRQPQHF; CDR3nt: TGTGCCAGCACCAACAGACAGCCCCAGCATTTT; j_gene: TRBJ1-5; d_gene: NA; v_gene: TRBV28; abundance: NA
CDR3aa: CSATDGTEAQETQYF; CDR3nt: TGCAGTGCTACCGACGGGACAGAGGCCCAAGAGACCCAGTACTTC; j_gene: TRBJ2-5; d_gene: TRBD1; v_gene: TRBV20-1; abundance: many
CDR3aa: CASSPRNNQETQYF; CDR3nt: TGTGCCAGCAGCCCTCGGAATAACCAAGAGACCCAGTACTTC; j_gene: TRBJ2-5; d_gene: NA; v_gene: TRBV28; abundance: NA
CDR3aa: CAISESTRGLEEKLFF; CDR3nt: TGTGCCATCAGTGAGTCGACTCGGGGTTTGGAAGAAAAACTGTTTTTT; j_gene: TRBJ1-4; d_gene: NA; v_gene: TRBV10-3; abundance: many
CDR3aa: CSARGPRVWHSTDTQYF; CDR3nt: TGCAGTGCTAGGGGCCCAAGGGTCTGGCATAGCACAGATACGCAGTATTTT; j_gene: TRBJ2-3; d_gene: NA; v_gene: TRBV20-1; abundance: NA
CDR3aa: CASSTGERNEQYF; CDR3nt: TGTGCCAGCTCGACAGGGGAAAGGAACGAGCAGTACTTC; j_gene: TRBJ2-7; d_gene: TRBD1; v_gene: TRBV9; abundance: few
CDR3aa: CASSNPVGTGAFF; CDR3nt: TGTGCCAGCAGCAACCCGGTCGGAACAGGGGCTTTCTTT; j_gene: TRBJ1-1; d_gene: NA; v_gene: TRBV7-9; abundance: many
CDR3aa: CASSPLTRLSYNEQFF; CDR3nt: TGTGCCAGCAGTCCGCTGACTAGACTCTCCTACAATGAGCAGTTCTTC; j_gene: TRBJ2-1; d_gene: NA; v_gene: TRBV12-3/TRBV12-4; abundance: NA
CDR3aa: CASSLPPVGLAGGSGANVLTF; CDR3nt: TGTGCCAGCAGCTTACCACCCGTGGGACTAGCGGGAGGTTCTGGGGCCAACGTCCTGACTTTC; j_gene: TRBJ2-6; d_gene: TRBD2; v_gene: TRBV7-8; abundance: many
CDR3aa: CASSLQGTGGWSSYEQYF; CDR3nt: TGTGCCAGCAGTTTACAGGGGACAGGGGGATGGAGCTCCTACGAGCAGTACTTC; j_gene: TRBJ2-7; d_gene: TRBD1; v_gene: TRBV12-3/TRBV12-4; abundance: many
CDR3aa: CASSPGGTGGDEQYF; CDR3nt: TGTGCCAGCAGCCCCGGTGGAACAGGGGGCGACGAGCAGTACTTC; j_gene: TRBJ2-7; d_gene: TRBD1; v_gene: TRBV9; abundance: NA
CDR3aa: CASSLGGANTEAFF; CDR3nt: TGTGCCAGCAGTTTAGGGGGAGCGAACACTGAAGCTTTCTTT; j_gene: TRBJ1-1; d_gene: NA; v_gene: TRBV12-3/TRBV12-4; abundance: many
CDR3aa: CASRTRVAGELFF; CDR3nt: TGTGCCAGCCGTACCAGGGTGGCCGGGGAGCTGTTTTTT; j_gene: TRBJ2-2; d_gene: NA; v_gene: TRBV27; abundance: many
CDR3aa: CASSLGQGCEQYF; CDR3nt: TGTGCCAGCAGCCTGGGACAGGGCTGCGAGCAGTACTTC; j_gene: TRBJ2-7; d_gene: TRBD1; v_gene: TRBV6-2/TRBV6-3; abundance: few
CDR3aa: CASSQVVGGQNTEAFF; CDR3nt: TGTGCCAGCAGCCAAGTCGTGGGGGGACAGAACACTGAAGCTTTCTTT; j_gene: TRBJ1-1; d_gene: NA; v_gene: TRBV3-1; abundance: many
CDR3aa: CASSPPQGTSGRNEQFF; CDR3nt: TGTGCCAGCAGCCCACCCCAAGGGACTAGCGGGAGAAATGAGCAGTTCTTC; j_gene: TRBJ2-1; d_gene: TRBD2; v_gene: TRBV9; abundance: many
CDR3aa: CASSAVVYEQYF; CDR3nt: TGTGCCAGCAGTGCGGTTGTCTACGAGCAGTACTTC; j_gene: TRBJ2-7; d_gene: NA; v_gene: TRBV12-3/TRBV12-4; abundance: NA
CDR3aa: CASSLARLRQNEQFF; CDR3nt: TGTGCCAGCAGCTTAGCTCGCCTACGGCAAAATGAGCAGTTCTTC; j_gene: TRBJ2-1; d_gene: NA; v_gene: TRBV7-2; abundance: few
CDR3aa: CSARVTDRIGTEAFF; CDR3nt: TGCAGTGCTAGAGTTACGGACAGGATCGGCACTGAAGCTTTCTTT; j_gene: TRBJ1-1; d_gene: TRBD1; v_gene: TRBV20-1; abundance: many
CDR3aa: CASSQVLGGQGFRTQYF; CDR3nt: TGCGCCAGCAGCCAGGTTCTTGGGGGACAGGGTTTCAGGACCCAGTACTTC; j_gene: TRBJ2-5; d_gene: TRBD1; v_gene: TRBV4-1; abundance: few
CDR3aa: CSARDLNAGYYNEQFF; CDR3nt: TGCAGTGCTAGGGATCTTAACGCGGGATACTACAATGAGCAGTTCTTC; j_gene: TRBJ2-1; d_gene: NA; v_gene: TRBV20-1; abundance: few
CDR3aa: CATSDPGPYNSPLHF; CDR3nt: TGTGCCACCAGCGATCCGGGACCGTATAATTCACCCCTCCACTTT; j_gene: TRBJ1-6; d_gene: NA; v_gene: TRBV15; abundance: NA
CDR3aa: CASSLGPGRDYSPLHF; CDR3nt: TGTGCCAGCTCCCTCGGCCCGGGGAGGGATTATTCACCCCTCCACTTT; j_gene: TRBJ1-6; d_gene: NA; v_gene: TRBV11-2; abundance: few
CDR3aa: CASSPGQGEAFF; CDR3nt: TGTGCCAGCAGCCCTGGACAGGGAGAAGCTTTCTTT; j_gene: TRBJ1-1; d_gene: TRBD1; v_gene: TRBV7-9; abundance: many
CDR3aa: CASRGGRGEQFF; CDR3nt: TGTGCCAGCAGGGGGGGACGGGGTGAGCAGTTCTTC; j_gene: TRBJ2-1; d_gene: NA; v_gene: TRBV2; abundance: NA
CDR3aa: CASTKTRARGNYGYTF; CDR3nt: TGTGCCAGCACTAAAACGAGGGCCAGGGGAAACTATGGCTACACCTTC; j_gene: TRBJ1-2; d_gene: NA; v_gene: TRBV6-8; abundance: many
CDR3aa: CASSLALLAEVADTQYF; CDR3nt: TGTGCCAGCAGCTTGGCCTTACTAGCGGAAGTAGCAGATACGCAGTATTTT; j_gene: TRBJ2-3; d_gene: TRBD2; v_gene: TRBV5-6; abundance: NA
CDR3aa: CASSSPDSAVETQYF; CDR3nt: TGTGCCAGCAGCTCCCCCGACTCGGCAGTTGAGACCCAGTACTTC; j_gene: TRBJ2-5; d_gene: NA; v_gene: TRBV7-9; abundance: many
CDR3aa: CSAIAGVEYEQYF; CDR3nt: TGCAGTGCTATAGCGGGAGTGGAATACGAGCAGTACTTC; j_gene: TRBJ2-7; d_gene: TRBD2; v_gene: TRBV20-1; abundance: many
CDR3aa: CSALGKGSDTQYF; CDR3nt: TGCAGTGCCCTAGGGAAGGGGTCAGATACGCAGTATTTT; j_gene: TRBJ2-3; d_gene: NA; v_gene: TRBV20-1; abundance: many
CDR3aa: CASSRFLGSGELFF; CDR3nt: TGTGCCAGCAGTCGGTTCCTCGGCTCCGGGGAGCTGTTTTTT; j_gene: TRBJ2-2; d_gene: NA; v_gene: TRBV6-1; abundance: many
CDR3aa: CASSETVLTRGYTF; CDR3nt: TGCGCCAGCAGCGAAACCGTATTGACAAGGGGCTACACCTTC; j_gene: TRBJ1-2; d_gene: NA; v_gene: TRBV5-1; abundance: few
CDR3aa: CASSQWSTNEKLFF; CDR3nt: TGTGCCAGCAGCCAGTGGTCGACTAATGAAAAACTGTTTTTT; j_gene: TRBJ1-4; d_gene: NA; v_gene: TRBV7-9; abundance: NA
CDR3aa: CAISGTGRNEKLFF; CDR3nt: TGTGCCATCAGCGGGACAGGGAGAAATGAAAAACTGTTTTTT; j_gene: TRBJ1-4; d_gene: TRBD1; v_gene: TRBV10-3; abundance: many
CDR3aa: CATSRTDAVDGYTF; CDR3nt: TGTGCCACCAGCAGAACCGACGCAGTGGATGGCTACACCTTC; j_gene: TRBJ1-2; d_gene: NA; v_gene: TRBV15; abundance: many
CDR3aa: CASSVGHRKGGYTF; CDR3nt: TGTGCCAGCAGCGTAGGACATCGGAAGGGAGGCTACACCTTC; j_gene: TRBJ1-2; d_gene: NA; v_gene: TRBV9; abundance: many
CDR3aa: CASSAPLPGQQYQETQYF; CDR3nt: TGTGCCAGCAGTGCTCCACTCCCGGGACAGCAGTACCAAGAGACCCAGTACTTC; j_gene: TRBJ2-5; d_gene: TRBD1; v_gene: TRBV28; abundance: many
CDR3aa: CASSQSDRAAFF; CDR3nt: TGTGCCAGCAGCCAAAGCGACAGGGCGGCTTTCTTT; j_gene: TRBJ1-1; d_gene: TRBD1; v_gene: TRBV7-9; abundance: few
CDR3aa: CASSSGAGAYEQYF; CDR3nt: TGTGCCAGCTCGTCGGGCGCAGGGGCCTACGAGCAGTACTTC; j_gene: TRBJ2-7; d_gene: NA; v_gene: TRBV28; abundance: many
CDR3aa: CASSDGIQGYQPQHF; CDR3nt: TGTGCCAGCAGTGATGGTATACAGGGGTATCAGCCCCAGCATTTT; j_gene: TRBJ1-5; d_gene: TRBD1; v_gene: TRBV6-2/TRBV6-3; abundance: many
CDR3aa: CATSDFNGRISEGITDTQYF; CDR3nt: TGTGCCACCAGTGATTTTAATGGGAGGATCTCCGAGGGAATCACAGATACGCAGTATTTT; j_gene: TRBJ2-3; d_gene: NA; v_gene: TRBV24-1; abundance: NA
CDR3aa: CASGLPEQGAGDEQFF; CDR3nt: TGTGCTAGTGGTTTACCCGAACAGGGGGCCGGGGATGAGCAGTTCTTC; j_gene: TRBJ2-1; d_gene: TRBD1; v_gene: TRBV12-5; abundance: many
CDR3aa: CASSSRGGYEQYF; CDR3nt: TGTGCCAGCAGCTCCAGGGGCGGGTACGAGCAGTACTTC; j_gene: TRBJ2-7; d_gene: NA; v_gene: TRBV7-9; abundance: many
CDR3aa: CASSNGPEAFF; CDR3nt: TGTGCCAGTAGTAACGGACCCGAAGCTTTCTTT; j_gene: TRBJ1-1; d_gene: NA; v_gene: TRBV19; abundance: many
CDR3aa: CASSLWKDTQYF; CDR3nt: TGTGCCAGCAGCTTATGGAAGGATACGCAGTATTTT; j_gene: TRBJ2-3; d_gene: NA; v_gene: TRBV7-9; abundance: NA
CDR3aa: CASSRDLGLGQETQYF; CDR3nt: TGTGCCAGCAGCCGTGATTTAGGACTAGGACAAGAGACCCAGTACTTC; j_gene: TRBJ2-5; d_gene: TRBD2; v_gene: TRBV7-2; abundance: many
CDR3aa: CASSPIAQETQYF; CDR3nt: TGCGCCAGCAGCCCTATCGCCCAAGAGACCCAGTACTTC; j_gene: TRBJ2-5; d_gene: NA; v_gene: TRBV5-1; abundance: few
CDR3aa: CASSFPPGQGRSGANVLTF; CDR3nt: TGTGCCAGCAGTTTCCCCCCGGGACAGGGACGCTCTGGGGCCAACGTCCTGACTTTC; j_gene: TRBJ2-6; d_gene: TRBD1; v_gene: TRBV6-2/TRBV6-3; abundance: once
CDR3aa: CASSGGRGVYEQYF; CDR3nt: TGTGCCAGCAGTGGCGGGAGAGGGGTCTACGAGCAGTACTTC; j_gene: TRBJ2-7; d_gene: TRBD2; v_gene: TRBV2; abundance: few
CDR3aa: CASTHRGKSEKLFF; CDR3nt: TGTGCCAGCACCCACAGGGGGAAGAGTGAAAAACTGTTTTTT; j_gene: TRBJ1-4; d_gene: TRBD1; v_gene: TRBV12-3/TRBV12-4; abundance: many
CDR3aa: CASSEVGFGSPLHF; CDR3nt: TGTGCCAGCAGTGAAGTTGGGTTCGGGTCACCCCTCCACTTT; j_gene: TRBJ1-6; d_gene: NA; v_gene: TRBV6-1; abundance: few
CDR3aa: CASSQQSTNEKLFF; CDR3nt: TGCGCCAGCAGCCAACAGTCAACTAATGAAAAACTGTTTTTT; j_gene: TRBJ1-4; d_gene: NA; v_gene: TRBV4-1; abundance: NA